This T cell receptor beta chain is from a study of blood T cell repertoires in COVID-19. Study-level background: COVID-19 samples collected from the United States, Italy and Spain covered acute and convalescent phases.

Comments on this clone: Other DNA sequences of this sample code for an identical CDR3.

Some clones are missing from TCRdb's copy, which holds only in-frame ones; the method was immunoSEQ multiplex PCR. The table shows approximately 380,000 clones, with 75% to 90% occurring only once. The CDR3 length is 15 residues. Germline V gene lookup returns CDR1 SGDLS and CDR2 YYNGEE. With 3 bases clipped from V and 2 bases from J, the junction kept 5 bases outside the gene matches. The TCR sequence derives from a woman aged 18 to 35 with acute or convalescent COVID-19. The chain uses TRBV9 and TRBJ2-1, with 7 bases fitting TRBD2. The sample taken for sequencing was peripheral blood. Here the CDR3 reads CASSGLAVPYNEQFF. The DNA of the CDR3 is TGTGCCAGCAGCGGCCTAGCGGTTCCCTACAATGAGCAGTTCTTC.